Shown below are 24 T cell receptor beta chains from a single sample sequenced in a study of T-cell memory formation after mild COVID-19. From the 5' RACE reads, TCRdb called clonotypes with MiXCR, one entry per CDR3 protein. Altogether approximately 150,000 distinct CDR3 sequences are present, more than 12% being singletons, with the ten largest covering roughly 14%. What was sequenced was PBMCs or a T cell subset sorted from them (not recorded which). Receptors were obtained from an adult woman who had mild COVID-19 (a few samples of this study predate the infection). Cell type and time point are not known.

The chain has TRBV7-9 and TRBJ1-1; D unresolved. The CDR3 totals 13 residues. V was pared by 2 bases and J by 0 bases, with 4 bases between. CDR1 and CDR2 (germline): SEHNR, FQNEAQ (reference sequence). CDR3 sequence reads: CASSLKVNTEAFF. DNA for the CDR3: TGTGCCAGCAGCTTAAAGGTGAACACTGAAGCTTTCTTT.

This clonotype was found a few times. At one of its ends the junction is not consistent with the germline gene, which may arise from a read error. The J gene is TRBJ1-3, the V gene TRBV2; no firm D call. The CDR3 runs to 14 residues. Per the germline V gene, CDR1 is SNHLY and CDR2 is FYNNEI. In DNA form, the CDR3 reads TGTGCCAGCAGTCCAGGCCTCTCTGGAAACACTATATATTTT. Residues: CASSPGLSGNTIYF.

In DNA, the CDR3 is TGCAGTGCAACCACCAGAAGGGAGACCCAGTACTTC. Amino acids: CSATTRRETQYF. J is TRBJ2-5 and V is TRBV20-1; D not resolved. Germline CDR1 and CDR2: DFQATT and SNEGSKA (reference sequence). The CDR3 spans 12 residues. The V end lost 6 bases, the J end lost 5 bases, and 13 bases lay between the germline ends.

The sample holds a few counts of this clonotype. The rearrangement links TRBV5-1 to TRBJ1-4; 7 positions match TRBD1. V lost 7 bases, J lost 1 base, and 1 base stayed unmatched. The germline gives CDR1 SGHRS, CDR2 YFSETQ. This CDR3 is 13 amino acids long. For the CDR3, the DNA is TGCGCCAGCCGACAGGGAACTAATGAAAAACTGTTTTTT. This sequence encodes CASRQGTNEKLFF.

J is TRBJ1-1 and V is TRBV11-2; TRBD1 agrees at 10 bases. V lost 4 bases to trimming and J lost 4 bases; unmatched junction nucleotides: 6. Germline CDR1 and CDR2: SGHAT and FQNNGV. This CDR3 has 15 amino acids. CDR3 in DNA: TGTGCCAGCAGCTCATTCCGGACAGGGGGCACTGAAGCTTTCTTT. Amino acids: CASSSFRTGGTEAFF.

This clonotype has ten or more counts. This chain uses TRBV9 with TRBJ2-1; D unresolved. The CDR3 runs to 15 residues. The V end was cut by 0 bases, the J end by 7 bases, with 14 bases between. Germline V CDR1 and CDR2: SGDLS, YYNGEE. CDR3 in amino acids: CASSVGVRTENEQFF. DNA of the CDR3: TGTGCCAGCAGCGTAGGGGTACGAACGGAGAATGAGCAGTTCTTC.

The rearrangement links TRBV6-5 to TRBJ2-3; D is perhaps TRBD1 or TRBD2 (6 bases each). The V gene lost 2 bases and the J gene lost 0 bases, with 12 bases spanning the gap. CDR3 length: 16 residues. CDR1 is MNHEY and CDR2 is SVGAGI in the germline V gene. The CDR3 bases are TGTGCCAGCAGTTACGGTGGGGGGCGAAGCACAGATACGCAGTATTTT. Translating gives CASSYGGGRSTDTQYF.

This clonotype has more than one count but fewer than ten. The rearrangement uses TRBV20-1 and TRBJ2-4; weak D call: TRBD1 (5 bases). The germline CDR1 and CDR2 sequences are DFQATT and SNEGSKA (reference sequence). Trimming left V 5 bases short and J 5 bases short, with 19 bases between. The length of the CDR3 is 15 residues. CDR3 in DNA: TGCAGTGCTGAGACTTGGGGCAGGCGCCAAAACATTCAGTACTTC. It yields the protein CSAETWGRRQNIQYF.

The chain has TRBV4-1 and TRBJ2-1; 10 nucleotides line up with TRBD2. This CDR3 has 16 residues. CDR1 MGHRA and CDR2 YSYEKL come from the germline V gene. Trimming cost V 3 bases and J 6 bases; bases outside gene matches: 8. CDR3 coding DNA: TGCGCCAGCAGCCAGCCGGCTAGCGGGGGTCTCAATGAGCAGTTCTTC. This translates into CASSQPASGGLNEQFF.

The rearrangement joins TRBV7-2 to TRBJ2-1; D is unresolved. The CDR3 totals 16 residues. Trimming took off 2 bases at V and 5 bases at J, with 16 bases between the two ends. Germline CDR1 reads SGHTA; CDR2 reads FQGNSA. CDR3 bases: TGTGCCAGCAGCTTATTATCCACAACTCGCCACAATGAGCAGTTCTTC. Translated: CASSLLSTTRHNEQFF.

This clonotype occurred many times. The chain carries TRBV4-2 and TRBJ2-7, with 12 bases fitting TRBD1. The germline CDR1 and CDR2 sequences are LGHNA and YNFKEQ. The CDR3 spans 15 residues. V lost 0 bases to trimming and J lost 7 bases; unmatched junction nucleotides: 4. Here the CDR3 reads CASSQEGQGAEEQYF. Here the CDR3 DNA reads TGTGCCAGCAGCCAAGAGGGACAGGGGGCTGAGGAGCAGTACTTC.

This clonotype was seen more than once but under ten times. The chain recombines TRBV29-1 with TRBJ2-1; a possible D gene is TRBD1 (5 bases). Per germline, CDR1 SQVTM and CDR2 ANQGSEA. This CDR3 contains 12 residues. Trimming pared 1 base from V and 10 bases from J, leaving 11 bases between. The chain's CDR3 is CSVEVRVTEQFF. DNA of the CDR3: TGCAGCGTTGAAGTCAGGGTAACCGAGCAGTTCTTC.

This clonotype turned up a few times. The chain has TRBV20-1 and TRBJ1-5; D possibly corresponds to TRBD1 (6 bases). This CDR3 has 13 residues. Looked up from germline, CDR1 is DFQATT and CDR2 is SNEGSKA (reference sequence). Trimming shortened V by 5 bases and J by 6 bases, and 14 bases separated the two germline ends. CDR3 protein: CSAGAGATQPQHF. For the CDR3, the DNA is TGCAGTGCTGGTGCGGGGGCGACTCAGCCCCAGCATTTT.

This clonotype was seen more than once but under ten times. The gene calls are TRBV5-4 and TRBJ2-3; 11 positions agree with TRBD2. CDR1 is SGHNT, CDR2 YYREEE, per germline (reference sequence). CDR3 size: 16 residues. With V trimmed by 1 base and J by 2 bases, 3 bases remained unmatched. CDR3 nucleotides: TGTGCCAGCAGCTTGCCGGGACTAGCGGCCACAGATACGCAGTATTTT. It encodes CASSLPGLAATDTQYF.

This clonotype was counted only a few times. V is TRBV4-1 and J is TRBJ1-1; D remains unclear. Trimming took 1 base from V and 0 from J, leaving 9 bases between them. CDR1 is MGHRA, CDR2 YSYEKL, per germline. This CDR3 has 15 amino acids. Written as DNA, the CDR3 is TGCGCCAGCAGCCAAGGACCTTTGATGAACACTGAAGCTTTCTTT. Protein sequence: CASSQGPLMNTEAFF.

The V call is TRBV7-6, the J call TRBJ2-7; no clear D. The germline gives CDR1 SGHVS, CDR2 FNYEAQ. The CDR3 runs 13 residues. Between the trimmed V and J ends, which lost 1 base and 6 bases, there was a span of 10 bases. DNA of the CDR3: TGTGCCAGCAGCTTAGGACCCCCCGCCGAGCAGTACTTC. Encoded protein: CASSLGPPAEQYF.

This clonotype occurred a few times. The V call is TRBV20-1, the J call TRBJ2-5, with D tentatively TRBD2 (5 bases). Germline CDR1 is DFQATT and CDR2 is SNEGSKA (reference sequence). With 0 bases removed from V and 3 bases from J, the gap between germline ends came to 17 bases. The length of the CDR3 is 16 residues. As DNA, the CDR3 is TGCAGTGCTAGAGATCAGTCCTGGGGAGCCAAAGAGACCCAGTACTTC. It is translated as CSARDQSWGAKETQYF.

This chain uses TRBV10-3 with TRBJ1-6, with D uncertain. V lost 4 bases and J lost 13, with 14 bases in between. This CDR3 is built from 13 residues. Germline V gene sequence: CDR1 ENHRY, CDR2 SYGVKD. The CDR3 here is CAISANPGNPLHF. The DNA for the CDR3 is TGTGCCATCAGTGCCAATCCGGGAAATCCCCTCCACTTT.

This clonotype was recorded a few times. The chain uses TRBV11-2 and TRBJ2-5, with a possible D match to TRBD1 (6 bases). Trimming removed 6 bases at V and 1 base at J, with 15 bases between. From germline, CDR1 is SGHAT and CDR2 FQNNGV. The CDR3 runs to 15 residues. CDR3 bases: TGTGCCAGCAGACCTGGGGGCGGGCCCCAAGAGACCCAGTACTTC. Amino acid sequence: CASRPGGGPQETQYF.

There are a few counts of this clonotype. The genes are TRBV5-1 and TRBJ2-5, with 10 bases lining up with TRBD2. V dropped 0 bases and J dropped 5; count of bases not matched to a gene: 7. The length of the CDR3 is 16 residues. The germline gives CDR1 SGHRS, CDR2 YFSETQ. This chain's CDR3 is CASSLARLAGVETQYF. In DNA form, the CDR3 reads TGCGCCAGCAGCTTGGCCCGTCTAGCGGGGGTGGAGACCCAGTACTTC.

The chain employs TRBV3-1 and TRBJ2-7; D gene ambiguous. The CDR3 extends over 12 amino acids. V was pared by 2 bases and J by 3 bases, with 5 bases between. Germline V CDR1 and CDR2: LGHDT, YNNKEL (reference sequence). The CDR3 coding sequence is TGTGCCAGCAGCCAAACCCACTACGAGCAGTACTTC. Encoded protein: CASSQTHYEQYF.

This clonotype was seen a handful of times. The chain links TRBV5-1 to TRBJ2-1; the D is unclear. The CDR3 length is 15 residues. Trimming removed 2 bases at V and 5 bases at J, with 14 bases between. CDR1 is SGHRS, CDR2 YFSETQ, per germline. CDR3: CASSFIRVPNNEQFF. The CDR3 bases are TGCGCCAGCAGCTTCATAAGGGTCCCAAACAATGAGCAGTTCTTC.

This sequence joins TRBV24-1 and TRBJ2-1; weak D call: TRBD2 (6 bases). The CDR3 spans 14 residues. V lost 6 bases to trimming and J lost 2 bases, with 10 bases between them. Germline V lookup: CDR1 KGHDR, CDR2 SFDVKD. CDR3 DNA sequence: TGTGCCACCAGTCGCGGGGTTACCTACAATGAGCAGTTCTTC. It encodes CATSRGVTYNEQFF.

This chain connects TRBV5-1 to TRBJ1-6, with D tentatively TRBD1 (5 bases). Trimming took 5 bases from V and 7 from J, leaving 10 bases between them. The CDR3 is 13 residues long. Germline lookup yields CDR1 SGHRS and CDR2 YFSETQ. For the CDR3, the DNA is TGCGCCAGCAGTGGGGGAGAGAATTCACCCCTCCACTTT. Amino acid sequence: CASSGGENSPLHF.